The source of this TCR beta chain is a study of Ad26.COV2.S vaccination and SARS-CoV-2 variants. Looking at the study overall: Ad26.COV2.S given intramuscularly, once or twice 56 days apart.

General study points: The study found similar non-spike TCR breadth in vaccine and placebo recipients. Total T cell responses may have been underestimated by the TCR breadth and depth analyses.

Treatment in this sample: some 20 received Ad26.COV2.S at low or high dose, single or two shots; 5 received placebo; per-sample allocation not given. At day 63 after the first vaccine or placebo injection, samples were drawn. Here immunoSEQ multiplex PCR was the method, and the copy in TCRdb shows in-frame clones only, minus some. The sample consists of about 440,000 clones, around 90% of them appearing once. This clone was counted a single time. What it binds is not known. Germline V CDR1 and CDR2: LNHDA, SQIVND (reference sequence). J lost 5 bases, V lost 9 bases, and 11 bases had no gene match. This CDR3 is 15 amino acids long.

V is TRBV19 and J is TRBJ2-2; 8 positions match TRBD1. Source: peripheral blood, taken in a trial of Ad26.COV2.S vaccine versus placebo. The TCR sequence derives from a person between 18 and 65 years old who received the Ad26.COV2.S COVID-19 vaccine or a placebo. In DNA, the CDR3 is TGTGCCAGCAAATCCCGGACAGGGCTTACCGGGGAGCTGTTTTTT. Translated: CASKSRTGLTGELFF. The whole variable domain, filled in from reference TRBV19 and TRBJ2-2, reads DGGITQSPKYLFRKEGQNVTLSCEQNLNHDAMYWYRQDPGQGLRLIYYSQIVNDFQKGDIAEGYSVSREKKESFPLTVTSAQKNPTAFYLCASKSRTGLTGELFFGEGSRLTVL.